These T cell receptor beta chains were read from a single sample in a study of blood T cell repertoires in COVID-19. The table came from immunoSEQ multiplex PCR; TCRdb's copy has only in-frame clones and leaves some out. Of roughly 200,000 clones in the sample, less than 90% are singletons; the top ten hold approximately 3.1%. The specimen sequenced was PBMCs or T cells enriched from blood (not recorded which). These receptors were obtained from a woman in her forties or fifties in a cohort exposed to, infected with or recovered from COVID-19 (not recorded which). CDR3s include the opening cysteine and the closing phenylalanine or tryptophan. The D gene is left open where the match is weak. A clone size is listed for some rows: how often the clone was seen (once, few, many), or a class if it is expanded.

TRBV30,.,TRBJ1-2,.,CAKRQRGYGYTF,TGTGCCAAACGACAGCGAGGCTATGGCTACACCTTC
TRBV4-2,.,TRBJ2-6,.,CASSQVSNSGANVLTF,TGTGCCAGCAGCCAAGTGTCAAACTCTGGGGCCAACGTCCTGACTTTC
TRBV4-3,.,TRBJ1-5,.,CASSRKAGQPQHF,TGCGCCAGCAGCCGGAAGGCAGGTCAGCCCCAGCATTTT
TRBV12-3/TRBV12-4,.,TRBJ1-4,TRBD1,CASGTGGNEKLFF,TGTGCCAGCGGGACAGGGGGTAATGAAAAACTGTTTTTT
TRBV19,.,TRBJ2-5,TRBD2,CASSILPWSGGSQETQYF,TGTGCCAGTAGTATACTCCCTTGGAGCGGGGGTTCCCAAGAGACCCAGTACTTC
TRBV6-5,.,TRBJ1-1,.,CASSQRGGAPEAFF,TGTGCCAGCTCTCAGAGGGGGGGTGCGCCTGAAGCTTTCTTT
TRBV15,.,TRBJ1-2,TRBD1,CATSSFPRRGHSGYTF,TGTGCCACCAGCAGTTTTCCTCGCAGGGGGCATAGTGGCTACACCTTC
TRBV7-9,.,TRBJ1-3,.,CASSLAQGGDSGNTIYF,TGTGCCAGCAGCTTAGCCCAAGGAGGCGACTCTGGAAACACCATATATTTT
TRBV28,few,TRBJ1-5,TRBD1,CASSPRQGSSNQPQHF,TGTGCCAGCAGTCCCCGACAGGGGTCTAGCAATCAGCCCCAGCATTTT
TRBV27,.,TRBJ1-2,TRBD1,CASSLTGTDVLNYGYTF,TGTGCCAGCAGTTTAACCGGGACAGATGTCCTTAACTATGGCTACACCTTC
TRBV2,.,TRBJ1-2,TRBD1,CASSQIRDSWGYTF,TGTGCCAGCAGTCAAATAAGGGACAGTTGGGGCTACACCTTC
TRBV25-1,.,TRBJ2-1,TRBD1,CASRGRDRGWDEQFF,TGTGCCAGCAGAGGCCGGGACAGGGGCTGGGATGAGCAGTTCTTC
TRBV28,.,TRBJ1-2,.,CASSSPSRNYGYTF,TGTGCCAGCAGCTCCCCATCTCGGAACTATGGCTACACCTTC
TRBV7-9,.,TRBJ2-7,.,CASSLHTSYEQYF,TGTGCCAGCAGCTTGCACACCTCCTACGAGCAGTACTTC
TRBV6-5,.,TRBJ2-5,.,CASSYSYRQETQYF,TGTGCCAGCAGTTACTCATACAGGCAAGAGACCCAGTACTTC
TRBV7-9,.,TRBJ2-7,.,CASNGPSSYEQYF,TGTGCCAGCAACGGCCCTAGCTCCTACGAGCAGTACTTC
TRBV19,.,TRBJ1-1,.,CASTYGAEAFF,TGTGCCAGTACCTACGGGGCTGAAGCTTTCTTT
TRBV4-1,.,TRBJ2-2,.,CASSLTLPSNTGELFF,TGCGCCAGCAGCCTTACTCTGCCTTCGAACACCGGGGAGCTGTTTTTT
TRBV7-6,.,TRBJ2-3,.,CASSLGSGTDTQYF,TGTGCCAGCAGCTTAGGGAGCGGCACAGATACGCAGTATTTT
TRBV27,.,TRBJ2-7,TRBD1,CASSGGQGYSYEQYF,TGTGCCAGCAGCGGGGGACAGGGCTACTCCTACGAGCAGTACTTC
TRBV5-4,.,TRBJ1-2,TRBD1,CASSSISGTGVGLSGGTF,TGTGCCAGCAGCTCAATATCGGGGACAGGGGTGGGTCTCTCCGGAGGGACCTTC
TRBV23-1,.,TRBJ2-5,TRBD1,CASSPPRDRGLRVKTQYF,TGCGCCAGCAGCCCCCCTCGGGACAGGGGACTCCGGGTAAAGACCCAGTACTTC
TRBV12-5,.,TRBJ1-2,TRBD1,CASGLVDSPGQGDGYTF,TGTGCTAGTGGTTTGGTAGATTCTCCGGGACAGGGGGATGGCTACACCTTC
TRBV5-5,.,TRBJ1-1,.,CASSSTGQHNTEAFF,TGTGCCAGCAGCTCAACAGGACAGCATAACACTGAAGCTTTCTTT
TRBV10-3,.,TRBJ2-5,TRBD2,CAISEGGLAETQYF,TGTGCCATCAGTGAGGGGGGACTAGCAGAGACCCAGTACTTC
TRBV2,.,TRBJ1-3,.,CASESGRTRSGNTIYF,TGTGCCAGCGAGTCCGGCAGGACAAGGAGTGGAAACACCATATATTTT
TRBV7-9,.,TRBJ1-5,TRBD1,CASSPGDSDNQPQHF,TGTGCCAGCAGCCCCGGGGACAGCGACAATCAGCCCCAGCATTTT
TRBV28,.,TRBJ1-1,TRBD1,CASSIPRDRGTEAFF,TGTGCCAGCAGTATCCCCCGCGACAGGGGCACTGAAGCTTTCTTT
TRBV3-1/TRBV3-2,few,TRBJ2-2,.,CASSQLAGVTGELFF,TGTGCCAGCAGCCAATTGGCAGGGGTTACCGGGGAGCTGTTTTTT
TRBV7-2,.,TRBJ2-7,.,CASSFVGGTNGYEQYF,TGTGCCAGCAGCTTCGTGGGGGGTACAAACGGCTACGAGCAGTACTTC
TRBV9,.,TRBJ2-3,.,CASSVQGPPADTQYF,TGTGCCAGCAGCGTGCAGGGTCCGCCTGCAGATACGCAGTATTTT
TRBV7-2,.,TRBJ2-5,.,CASSLGVWEVAQYF,TGTGCCAGCAGCTTAGGCGTTTGGGAGGTGGCCCAGTACTTC
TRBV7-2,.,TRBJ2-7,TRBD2,CASRLAGGYEQYF,TGTGCCAGCAGGCTAGCGGGGGGATACGAGCAGTACTTC
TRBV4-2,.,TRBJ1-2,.,CASSPQQDPTNYGYTF,TGTGCCAGCAGCCCTCAACAGGACCCGACGAACTATGGCTACACCTTC
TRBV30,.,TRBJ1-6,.,CAWTQKGLPNSPLHF,TGTGCCTGGACTCAAAAGGGACTGCCTAATTCACCCCTCCACTTT